One and the same sample provided the 14 T cell receptor beta chains below, sequenced in a study of CD8 T cells in Susac syndrome. When the RNA was reverse transcribed, random hexamers were used with an input of about 0.5 to 1 ug. TCRdb recomputed calls from the immunoSEQ multiplex PCR reads with MiXCR, one row per CDR3 protein. The repertoire has a few hundred thousand distinct CDR3 sequences, around 93% of them found once; the top ten carry 0.082%. The sample consisted of CD4+ T cells from PBMCs. The source of these receptors is a human donor with multiple sclerosis.

The gene calls are TRBV6-1 and TRBJ1-6; possibly TRBD1 for D (5 bases). The CDR3 length is 12 residues. Germline lookup yields CDR1 MNHNS and CDR2 SASEGT. The ends were cut back, 7 bases at V and 5 bases at J, with 6 bases in the middle. The chain's CDR3 is CASMTDNSPLHF. CDR3 nucleotide sequence: TGTGCCAGCATGACAGATAATTCACCCCTCCACTTT.

The gene calls are TRBV30 and TRBJ1-5, with D hard to call. V was shortened by 0 bases and J by 4 bases, with 7 bases between the two germline ends. The CDR3 is 13 amino acids. The germline gives CDR1 GTSNPN, CDR2 SVGIG (reference sequence). In DNA form, the CDR3 reads TGTGCCTGGAGTGTTGGCCCTAATCAGCCCCAGCATTTT. Its translation: CAWSVGPNQPQHF.

The rearrangement uses TRBV13 and TRBJ2-3, with 15 bases lining up with TRBD2. This CDR3 is built from 17 residues. CDR1 is PRHDT, CDR2 FYEKMQ, per germline (reference sequence). V dropped 4 bases and J dropped 0; count of bases not matched to a gene: 2. CDR3 sequence reads: CASSSGTSGGSTDTQYF. The CDR3 coding sequence is TGTGCCAGCAGCTCCGGGACTAGCGGGGGGAGCACAGATACGCAGTATTTT. Filled out from reference TRBV13 and TRBJ2-3, the complete variable domain reads AAGVIQSPRHLIKEKRETATLKCYPIPRHDTVYWYQQGPGQDPQFLISFYEKMQSDKGSIPDRFSAQQFSDYHSELNMSSLELGDSALYFCASSSGTSGGSTDTQYFGPGTRLTVL.

J is TRBJ2-1 and V is TRBV5-1; weak D call: TRBD1 (6 bases). Germline-derived CDR1 and CDR2 are SGHRS and YFSETQ. This CDR3 has 17 residues. Trimming pared 0 bases from V and 8 bases from J, leaving 21 bases between. CDR3 in DNA: TGCGCCAGCAGCTTGGAAGGTAGGGGGACGGGTATCGATGAGCAGTTCTTC. Translating it yields CASSLEGRGTGIDEQFF.

The chain recombines TRBV19 with TRBJ2-3; TRBD2 aligns across 10 bases. V lost 3 bases, J lost 1 base, and 1 base stayed unmatched. Germline CDR1 is LNHDA and CDR2 is SQIVND (reference sequence). The length of the CDR3 is 15 residues. The CDR3 DNA sequence: TGTGCCAGTAGTATGCTAGCGGGGGGCACAGATACGCAGTATTTT. Its translation: CASSMLAGGTDTQYF.

The rearrangement joins TRBV29-1 to TRBJ1-2; TRBD1 is a possible D gene (6 bases). The CDR3 contains 12 residues. Germline V gene sequence: CDR1 SQVTM, CDR2 ANQGSEA. Between the trimmed V and J ends, which lost 6 bases and 3 bases, there was a span of 11 bases. This CDR3 reads CSVKRGDYGYTF. In DNA, the CDR3 is TGCAGCGTCAAGAGGGGGGACTATGGCTACACCTTC.

This chain connects TRBV29-1 to TRBJ2-1; no clear D. Trimming shortened V by 5 bases and J by 3 bases, and 14 bases separated the two germline ends. The CDR3 spans 14 residues. Germline values: CDR1 SQVTM, CDR2 ANQGSEA. The CDR3 is CSVPRQRFYNEQFF. CDR3 bases: TGCAGCGTTCCCAGGCAGCGATTCTACAATGAGCAGTTCTTC.

The V and J genes are TRBV3-1 and TRBJ2-5; D uncertain. The CDR3 length is 13 residues. Per the germline V gene, CDR1 is LGHDT and CDR2 is YNNKEL (reference sequence). V gave up 4 bases and J gave up 5 bases, with 11 bases separating them. CDR3 sequence reads: CASSLHSAETQYF. The CDR3 DNA sequence: TGTGCCAGCAGCCTTCACAGTGCGGAGACCCAGTACTTC.

The chain uses TRBV29-1 and TRBJ1-2; D may be TRBD1 (6 bases). The length of the CDR3 is 15 residues. CDR1 and CDR2 from the germline V gene are SQVTM and ANQGSEA. The germline V and J ends were trimmed by 0 bases and 3 bases, with 14 bases remaining between them. CDR3 region: CSVEDRDTRYYGYTF. CDR3 DNA sequence: TGCAGCGTTGAAGATCGGGACACCCGGTACTATGGCTACACCTTC.

The chain has TRBV20-1 and TRBJ2-3; maybe TRBD1 (6 bases). Germline V gene lookup returns CDR1 DFQATT and CDR2 SNEGSKA (reference sequence). The germline V and J ends were trimmed by 5 bases and 1 base, with 22 bases remaining between them. This CDR3 has 17 amino acids. CDR3 loop: CSAPPSSTDRRTDTQYF. CDR3 nucleotides: TGCAGTGCTCCCCCCTCGAGCACGGACAGACGCACAGATACGCAGTATTTT.

The chain joins TRBV2 to TRBJ1-5; D gene uncertain. Germline values: CDR1 SNHLY, CDR2 FYNNEI. V gave up 2 bases and J gave up 3 bases, with 8 bases separating them. CDR3 length equals 14 residues. The CDR3 nucleotides are TGTGCCAGCAGTGAAAGGCAGATCAATCAGCCCCAGCATTTT. Encoded protein: CASSERQINQPQHF.

The chain couples TRBV6-5 to TRBJ1-1; 9 positions agree with TRBD1. Germline V gene sequence: CDR1 MNHEY, CDR2 SVGAGI. This CDR3 is built from 11 residues. Unmatched junction bases numbered 0, after V lost 2 bases and J lost 11 bases. The CDR3 region is CASSYGTGAFF. The CDR3 nucleotides read TGTGCCAGCAGTTACGGGACAGGGGCTTTCTTT.

The CDR3 coding sequence is TGTGCCTGGGGACAGGGCCCAAGGGAAAAACTGTTTTTT. Translating gives CAWGQGPREKLFF. The chain combines TRBV30 with TRBJ1-4, with 8 bases lining up with TRBD1. Trimming cost V 5 bases and J 8 bases; bases outside gene matches: 7. Per germline, CDR1 GTSNPN and CDR2 SVGIG (reference sequence). There are 13 residues in the CDR3.

J is TRBJ1-1 and V is TRBV27; D perhaps matches TRBD1 (5 bases). Trimming removed 5 bases at V and 0 bases at J, with 10 bases between. The CDR3 contains 14 residues. Germline CDR1 MNHEY, CDR2 SMNVEV (reference sequence). CDR3 residues: CASSPRGLNTEAFF. The CDR3 nucleotides are TGTGCCAGCAGTCCCCGGGGCCTGAACACTGAAGCTTTCTTT.